The rows below give T cell receptor beta chains drawn from one sample of a study of blood T cell repertoires in COVID-19. Measured with immunoSEQ multiplex PCR; TCRdb has only the in-frame clones, and not every one. The profile shows around 200,000 clones, approximately 85% of them singletons. Sequencing was done on a sample of PBMCs or T cells enriched from blood (not recorded which). The receptor source for this set is a man aged 40-55 years who had recovered from COVID-19. The conserved cysteine and the conserved F or W are not part of the CDR3 here. Size is stated for part of the rows, as once, few or many counts, or as a class when the clone is expanded.

V gene	clone size	J gene	CDR3 protein
TRBV7-9	once	TRBJ2-1	ASSLRTKPGQNYNEQF
TRBV15	NA	TRBJ2-7	ATSSDRQTVGEQY
TRBV5-1	once	TRBJ1-3	ASSLDVAGNTIY
TRBV4-1	NA	TRBJ1-5	ASSQGPGWPQH
TRBV10-3	NA	TRBJ1-5	AIRGQGVNQPQH
TRBV14	NA	TRBJ2-1	ASSQITGGSNNEQF
TRBV27	few	TRBJ2-1	ASREGQGYVGDEQF
TRBV4-2	NA	TRBJ2-5	ASSSRSGSETQY
TRBV29-1	NA	TRBJ1-1	SANPRGGMNTEAF
TRBV10-1	few	TRBJ2-2	ASSEATTNTGELF
TRBV4-1	NA	TRBJ2-1	ASSQVDLTSWGGNEQF
TRBV4-1	NA	TRBJ1-2	ASSQDYRQGESYGYT
TRBV5-4	NA	TRBJ2-3	ASTQGSTDTQY
TRBV18	NA	TRBJ1-5	ASSPTHSNQPQH
TRBV4-1	NA	TRBJ2-2	ASSRDRGLAGKFGTGELF
TRBV6-5	few	TRBJ2-1	ASSYSTGSAYNEQF
TRBV6-5	NA	TRBJ2-7	ASRTQGGGYEQY
TRBV27	once	TRBJ2-7	ASSLSRTGVYEQY
TRBV7-6	NA	TRBJ2-5	ASSPGLAGGPGETQY
TRBV11-3	NA	TRBJ2-2	ASNGGNTGELF
TRBV5-4	NA	TRBJ1-3	ASSLPGRTGNTIY
TRBV10-1	few	TRBJ1-1	ASRGTGDETEAF
TRBV18	once	TRBJ1-6	ASSPSRTGSDSPLH
TRBV19	NA	TRBJ2-1	ASRYWTGPDEQF
TRBV5-1	once	TRBJ2-1	ASSLGISDEQF
TRBV6-6	NA	TRBJ2-1	ASRRNRDTEDEQF
TRBV21-1	NA	TRBJ2-3	ASSIQGDLHTDTQY
TRBV30	NA	TRBJ1-4	AWSTGIEGEKLF
TRBV5-8	NA	TRBJ1-1	ASSFTREAF
TRBV12-3/TRBV12-4	NA	TRBJ1-5	ASSPAAQPQH
TRBV7-9	NA	TRBJ1-2	ASSPGGNPLPDGYT
TRBV6-1	NA	TRBJ2-3	ASSEPAGNTPDTQY
TRBV30	NA	TRBJ1-6	AWRGRPGNSPLH
TRBV3-1/TRBV3-2	few	TRBJ1-5	ASSPDRAGQPQH
TRBV10-3	NA	TRBJ2-1	AISRGRGEQF
TRBV28	NA	TRBJ1-5	AIFRTGKVGNQPQH
TRBV19	NA	TRBJ1-5	ASSQGPGSNQPQH
TRBV6-5	few	TRBJ1-3	ASTGQALGNTIY
TRBV28	NA	TRBJ2-7	ASSSDMAYEQY
TRBV5-6	NA	TRBJ1-5	ASSSWRTGGSNQPQH
TRBV28	once	TRBJ2-5	ASSLGGNLLGETQY